Listed here is a single T cell receptor (beta chain). Germline V gives CDR1 GTSNPN, CDR2 SVGIG (reference sequence). V lost 1 base, J lost 1 base, and 7 bases lay in between. This CDR3 has 13 amino acids. This entry is derived from a study of blood T cell repertoires in COVID-19. At the level of the study: Whether acute or convalescent, the COVID-19 samples came from the United States, Italy and Spain. The analysed material was cDNA or gDNA that came from T cells, B-cell-depleted T cells, or PBMCs.

Original methodology: Estimation of nucleated cell counts was performed using reference gene primer amplification. Using immunoSEQ multiplex PCR, the repertoire was profiled, and TCRdb retains in-frame clones only, with some absent. V and J calls plus clone size are reproduced from that table; the DNA served to infer D and trimming. Among 400,000 or so clones, more than 85% were seen once, and the ten largest hold over 2.5%. The source of this sequence is a human donor in a cohort sampled during active COVID-19. Sequenced: peripheral blood. The rearrangement uses TRBV30 and TRBJ1-1; a weak D match, TRBD1 (5 bases). The CDR3 nucleotides are TGTGCCTGGAGTGACAGGACGAACACTGAAGCTTTCTTT. Translated, it gives CAWSDRTNTEAFF.